This T cell receptor (beta chain) was captured in a study of T cells expressing NK-cell markers. TCRdb re-called the 5' RACE reads; one entry per CDR3 protein, DNA not given. This sample's table reports around 380,000 distinct CDR3 sequences. Per the germline V gene, CDR1 is MNHEY and CDR2 is SMNVEV (reference sequence). This CDR3 region has 15 residues. Sequences were obtained from blood T cells: a sorted CD56 or NKG2C T cell subset, CD4+ or CD8+ T cells, or bulk PBMC T cells (not recorded which). The sequence derives from a woman between 50 and 59 years old in good health. This rearrangement joins TRBV27 to TRBJ2-5; TCRdb proposes TRBD2, but this gene call is untestable without DNA. The CDR3 is CASSIQGTSIETQYF.